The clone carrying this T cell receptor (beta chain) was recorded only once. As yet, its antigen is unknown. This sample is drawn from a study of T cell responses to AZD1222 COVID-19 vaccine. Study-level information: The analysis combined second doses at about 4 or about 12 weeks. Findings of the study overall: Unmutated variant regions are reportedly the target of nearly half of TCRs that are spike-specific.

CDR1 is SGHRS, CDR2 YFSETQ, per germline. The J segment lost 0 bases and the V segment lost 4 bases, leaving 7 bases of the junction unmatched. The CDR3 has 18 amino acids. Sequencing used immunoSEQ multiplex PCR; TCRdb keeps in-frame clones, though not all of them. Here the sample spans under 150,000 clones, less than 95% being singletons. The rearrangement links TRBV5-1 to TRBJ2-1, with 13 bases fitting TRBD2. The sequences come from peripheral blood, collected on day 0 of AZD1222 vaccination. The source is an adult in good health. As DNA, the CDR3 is TGCGCCAGCAGCCCCGGACTAGCGGGAGCGGGCTCCTACAATGAGCAGTTCTTC. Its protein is CASSPGLAGAGSYNEQFF.